The rows below give T cell receptor beta chains drawn from one sample of a study of shared clonotypes between healthy human individuals. TCRdb's table, derived via immunoSEQ multiplex PCR, lists solely in-frame clones and lacks some. Here the sample spans 900,000 to 1,200,000 clones, approximately 78% being singletons. Material for sequencing was memory CD4+ T cells from PBMCs. These receptors were collected from a man between 18 and 35 years old in good health. Some clones in this sample may be carry-over from other donors' samples. CDR3s include the opening cysteine and the closing phenylalanine or tryptophan. The D gene is left open where the match is weak. Clone size, where shown, is once, few, many, or a class for clones that have expanded.

TRBJ1-1 | TRBV9 | TRBD1 | NA | TGTGCCAGCAGCGTCCACCCGGGACAGGGGATTTCGAACACTGAAGCTTTCTTT | CASSVHPGQGISNTEAFF
TRBJ2-7 | TRBV6-1 | TRBD2 | NA | TGTGCCAGCAGTGAACCAAGACACCCTAGCGGGAGATACGAGCAGTACTTC | CASSEPRHPSGRYEQYF
TRBJ2-1 | TRBV9 | NA | NA | TGTGCCAGCAGCGTAGGAGGGAACTCCTACAATGAGCAGTTCTTC | CASSVGGNSYNEQFF
TRBJ1-1 | TRBV19 | NA | NA | TGTGCCAGTAGGTGGGGCGCGGACACTGAAGCTTTCTTT | CASRWGADTEAFF
TRBJ2-7 | TRBV11-3 | NA | NA | TGTGCCAGCAGCTTTGATCGGACGGCGGGGCAGTACTTC | CASSFDRTAGQYF
TRBJ1-2 | TRBV5-6 | TRBD1 | NA | TGTGCCAGCAGCTCCTTTGGGACAGGGAGGACTGGCTACACCTTC | CASSSFGTGRTGYTF
TRBJ1-1 | TRBV29-1 | NA | NA | TGCAGCGCCCTGCGAGGGGGGCGCGGCACTGAAGCTTTCTTT | CSALRGGRGTEAFF
TRBJ2-7 | TRBV27 | NA | NA | TGTGCCAGCAGTTCCCCGGGGGCTAGCTACGAGCAGTACTTC | CASSSPGASYEQYF
TRBJ2-1 | TRBV2 | TRBD2 | NA | TGTGCCAGCAGTCTGGGACTAGCGGGGATTAATGAGCAGTTCTTC | CASSLGLAGINEQFF
TRBJ1-2 | TRBV28 | NA | once | TGTGCCAGCAGTTTAATAGGCACGCAGGGCGGAGGCTACACCTTC | CASSLIGTQGGGYTF
TRBJ2-3 | TRBV7-2 | TRBD2 | NA | TGTGCCAGCAGCTCGGGACTAGCGGGGATCACAGATACGCAGTATTTT | CASSSGLAGITDTQYF
TRBJ2-5 | TRBV4-2 | NA | NA | TGTGCCAGCAGCGGCAACCCAGGGCCCCAAGAGACCCAGTACTTC | CASSGNPGPQETQYF
TRBJ2-2 | TRBV5-1 | NA | NA | TGCGCCAGCAGCCGGGAAGGGAAGGGAAACACCGGGGAGCTGTTTTTT | CASSREGKGNTGELFF
TRBJ2-1 | TRBV6-1 | TRBD1 | NA | TGTGCCAGCAGTTCCGGGACAGGGGGCTACAATGAGCAGTTCTTC | CASSSGTGGYNEQFF
TRBJ2-3 | TRBV6-1 | NA | NA | TGTGCCAGCAGGACGACTAGTCGGGGAAATACGCAGTATTTT | CASRTTSRGNTQYF
TRBJ2-7 | TRBV11-2 | NA | NA | TGTGCCAGCAGCGCCGGGCCCCTGAGCTCCTACGAGCAGTACTTC | CASSAGPLSSYEQYF
TRBJ2-1 | TRBV5-1 | TRBD2 | NA | TGCGCCAGCAGCCCCCGGACTAGCGGGGTTGATTACAATGAGCAGTTCTTC | CASSPRTSGVDYNEQFF
TRBJ1-3 | TRBV28 | NA | NA | TGTGCCAGCAGCACAGGGCACTGGCCCAATCATTCTGGAAACACCATATATTTT | CASSTGHWPNHSGNTIYF
TRBJ2-5 | TRBV4-1 | TRBD2 | many | TGCGCCAGCAGCCAACTCGGGACTAGCGGGAGAGGAGGGCAAGAGACCCAGTACTTC | CASSQLGTSGRGGQETQYF
TRBJ1-5 | TRBV18 | TRBD1 | NA | TGTGCCAGCTCACCATGGGGACAGGGGAATAACCAGCCCCAGCATTTT | CASSPWGQGNNQPQHF
TRBJ2-2 | TRBV7-2 | TRBD2 | NA | TGTGCCAGCAGCTCCCTTGGGAGCGGGAGGGGCACCGGGGAGCTGTTTTTT | CASSSLGSGRGTGELFF
TRBJ2-6 | TRBV5-1 | TRBD1 | NA | TGCGCCAGCAGCTTGGTGGCAGGGGGCGCCTCTTACTCTGGGGCCAACGTCCTGACTTTC | CASSLVAGGASYSGANVLTF
TRBJ1-3 | TRBV7-6 | TRBD1 | few | TGTGCCAGCAGCTGGGGACAGGTCGACCTGGGAAACACCATATATTTT | CASSWGQVDLGNTIYF
TRBJ2-1 | TRBV28 | NA | NA | TGTGCCAGCAGTTTAGTGGGGAACAATGAGCAGTTCTTC | CASSLVGNNEQFF
TRBJ2-7 | TRBV6-1 | NA | NA | TGTGCCAGCCAGACTGACTGGAGCTCCTACGAGCAGTACTTC | CASQTDWSSYEQYF
TRBJ2-5 | TRBV10-3 | NA | once | TGTGCCATCAGTCACCAAAACCTGGGGCAAGAGACCCAGTACTTC | CAISHQNLGQETQYF
TRBJ2-7 | TRBV5-8 | NA | NA | TGTGCCAGCAGCTTGCGAGGGTACGAGCAGTACTTC | CASSLRGYEQYF
TRBJ1-1 | TRBV28 | NA | NA | TGTGCCAGCAGTTTAAGTAAGGGCATGAACACTGAAGCTTTCTTT | CASSLSKGMNTEAFF
TRBJ1-1 | TRBV7-9 | NA | few | TGTGCCAGCAGCTTAGGGTCGGGCAACACTGAAGCTTTCTTT | CASSLGSGNTEAFF
TRBJ2-5 | TRBV4-3 | TRBD2 | few | TGCGCCAGCAGCCAAGTTCTTTCCGGGAGGGAAAAAGAGACCCAGTACTTC | CASSQVLSGREKETQYF